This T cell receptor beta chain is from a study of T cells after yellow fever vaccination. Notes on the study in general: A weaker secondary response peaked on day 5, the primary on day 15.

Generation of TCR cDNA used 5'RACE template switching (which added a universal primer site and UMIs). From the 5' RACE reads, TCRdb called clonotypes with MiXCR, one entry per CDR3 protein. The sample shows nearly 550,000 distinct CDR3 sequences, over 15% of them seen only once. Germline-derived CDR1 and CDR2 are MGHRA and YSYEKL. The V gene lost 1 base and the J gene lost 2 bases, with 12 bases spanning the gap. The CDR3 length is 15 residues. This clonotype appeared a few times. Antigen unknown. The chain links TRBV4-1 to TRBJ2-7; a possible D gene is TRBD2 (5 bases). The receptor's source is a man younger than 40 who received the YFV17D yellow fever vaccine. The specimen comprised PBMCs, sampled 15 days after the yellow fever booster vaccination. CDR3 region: CASSQALTGTYEQYF. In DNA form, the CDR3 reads TGCGCCAGCAGCCAAGCTTTGACGGGGACCTACGAGCAGTACTTC.